Here is one TCR beta chain with its context. This specimen belongs to a study of blood T cell repertoires in COVID-19. Study-level background: The United States, Italy and Spain provided the acute and convalescent COVID-19 samples. PBMCs, B-cell-depleted T cells, or T cells provided the cDNA or gDNA that made up the material.

The authors' processing: From reference gene primer amplification, estimates of nucleated cell counts were derived. Here immunoSEQ multiplex PCR was the method, and the copy in TCRdb shows in-frame clones only, minus some. Clone size and the V and J calls come from that table; the DNA yielded D and trimming. The sample records some 150,000 clones, 75% to 85% being singletons. Sequencing was done on a sample of peripheral blood. The sequence was obtained from a woman aged 45 to 65 in a cohort sampled during active or convalescent COVID-19.

In DNA, the CDR3 is TGCGCCAGCAGCCAACTAGTCGGTGAGACCCAGTACTTC. Protein sequence: CASSQLVGETQYF. The chain has TRBV4-1 and TRBJ2-5; D is unclear. The CDR3 is made up of 13 amino acids. CDR1 is MGHRA, CDR2 YSYEKL, per germline. V lost 2 bases to trimming and J lost 5 bases, with 9 bases between them.